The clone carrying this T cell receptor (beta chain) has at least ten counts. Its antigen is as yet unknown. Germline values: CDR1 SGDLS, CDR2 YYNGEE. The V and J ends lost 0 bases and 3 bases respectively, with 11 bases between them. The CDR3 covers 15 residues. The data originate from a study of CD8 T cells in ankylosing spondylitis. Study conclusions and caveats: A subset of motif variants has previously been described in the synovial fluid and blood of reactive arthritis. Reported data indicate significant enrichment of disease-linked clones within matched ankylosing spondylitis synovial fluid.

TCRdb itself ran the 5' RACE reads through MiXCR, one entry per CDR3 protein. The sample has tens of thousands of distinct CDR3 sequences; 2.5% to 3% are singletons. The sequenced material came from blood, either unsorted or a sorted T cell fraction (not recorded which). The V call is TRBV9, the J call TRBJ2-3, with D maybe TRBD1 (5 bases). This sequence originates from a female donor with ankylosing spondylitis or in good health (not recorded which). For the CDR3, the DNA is TGTGCCAGCAGCGTAGGGACATTAGCAACAGATACGCAGTATTTT. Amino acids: CASSVGTLATDTQYF.